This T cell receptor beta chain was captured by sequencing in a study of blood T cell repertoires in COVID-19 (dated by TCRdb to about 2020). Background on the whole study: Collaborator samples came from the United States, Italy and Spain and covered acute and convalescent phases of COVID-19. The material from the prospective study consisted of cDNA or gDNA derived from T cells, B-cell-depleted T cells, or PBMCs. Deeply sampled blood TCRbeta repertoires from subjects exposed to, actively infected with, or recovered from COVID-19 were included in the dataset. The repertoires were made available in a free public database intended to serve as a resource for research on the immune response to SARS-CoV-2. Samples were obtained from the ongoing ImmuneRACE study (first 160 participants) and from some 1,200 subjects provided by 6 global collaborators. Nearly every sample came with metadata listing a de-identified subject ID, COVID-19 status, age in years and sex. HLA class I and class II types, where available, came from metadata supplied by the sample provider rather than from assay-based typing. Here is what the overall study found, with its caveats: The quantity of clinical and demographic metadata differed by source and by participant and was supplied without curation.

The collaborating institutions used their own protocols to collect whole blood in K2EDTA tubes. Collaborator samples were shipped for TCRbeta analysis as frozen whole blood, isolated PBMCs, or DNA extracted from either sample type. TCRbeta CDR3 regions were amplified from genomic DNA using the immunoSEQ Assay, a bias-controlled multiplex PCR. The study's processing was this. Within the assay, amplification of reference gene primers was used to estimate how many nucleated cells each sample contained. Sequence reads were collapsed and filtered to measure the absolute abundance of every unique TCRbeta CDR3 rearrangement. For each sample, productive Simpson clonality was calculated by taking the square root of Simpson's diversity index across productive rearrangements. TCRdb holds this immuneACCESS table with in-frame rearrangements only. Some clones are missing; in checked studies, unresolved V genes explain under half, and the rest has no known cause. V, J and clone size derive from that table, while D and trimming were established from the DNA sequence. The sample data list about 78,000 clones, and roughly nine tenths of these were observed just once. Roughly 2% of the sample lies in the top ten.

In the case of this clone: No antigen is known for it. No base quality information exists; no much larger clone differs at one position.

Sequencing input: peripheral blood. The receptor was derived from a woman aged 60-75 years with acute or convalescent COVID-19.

The nucleotide sequence is TGTGCCAGCAGTCTAAACAGGGGGCGGGCCGGGGAGCTGTTTTTT. Translated, this is CASSLNRGRAGELFF. The V gene is TRBV28 and the J gene is TRBJ2-2; TRBD1 aligns with 9 central bases. V lost 5 bases and J lost 6 bases, and the count of bases not matched to a germline gene is 7. Reading the germline V gene gives CDR1 MDHEN and CDR2 SYDVKM. The CDR3 goes from the cysteine to the phenylalanine over 15 residues. Just CDR3 DNA is preserved here, 45 bases in frame from base 1. With all but the CDR3 taken from the reference TRBV28 and TRBJ2-2 genes, the full variable domain is: DVKVTQSSRYLVKRTGEKVFLECVQDMDHENMFWYRQDPGLGLRLIYFSYDVKMKEKGDIPEGYSVSREKKERFSLILESASTNQTSMYLCASSLNRGRAGELFFGEGSRLTVL.